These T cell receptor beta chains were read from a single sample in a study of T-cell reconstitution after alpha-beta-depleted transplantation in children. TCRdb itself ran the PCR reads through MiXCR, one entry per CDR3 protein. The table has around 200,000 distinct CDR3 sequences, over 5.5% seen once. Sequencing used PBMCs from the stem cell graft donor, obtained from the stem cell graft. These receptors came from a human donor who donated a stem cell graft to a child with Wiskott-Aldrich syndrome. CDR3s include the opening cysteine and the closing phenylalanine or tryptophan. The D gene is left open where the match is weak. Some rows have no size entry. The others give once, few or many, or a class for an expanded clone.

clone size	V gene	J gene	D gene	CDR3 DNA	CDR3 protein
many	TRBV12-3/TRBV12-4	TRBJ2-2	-	TGTGCCAGCAGTTTAGCGGGGAACACCGGGGAGCTGTTTTTT	CASSLAGNTGELFF
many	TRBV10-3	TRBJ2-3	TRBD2	TGTGCCATCTCGGCGGGAGGGCGGGCCACAGATACGCAGTATTTT	CAISAGGRATDTQYF
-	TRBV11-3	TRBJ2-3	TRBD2	TGTGCCAGCAGAACGGGAGGTGGGACAGATACGCAGTATTTT	CASRTGGGTDTQYF
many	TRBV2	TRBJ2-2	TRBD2	TGTGCCAGCAGTCTTACTAGCGGGCGAACGAACACCGGGGAGCTGTTTTTT	CASSLTSGRTNTGELFF
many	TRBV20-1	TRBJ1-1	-	TGCAGTGCTAGAGCCGGGAGTGACGCTGAAGCTTTCTTT	CSARAGSDAEAFF
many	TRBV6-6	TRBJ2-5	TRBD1	TGTGCCAGCAGAGACAGGGGCTGGGAGACCCAGTACTTC	CASRDRGWETQYF
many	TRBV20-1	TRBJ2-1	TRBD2	TGCAGTGCTCGGACTAGCGGTACTTACAATGAGCAGTTCTTC	CSARTSGTYNEQFF
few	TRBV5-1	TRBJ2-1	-	TGCGCCAGCAGCTTGAAAGGGGACGTGACCTACAATGAGCAGTTCTTC	CASSLKGDVTYNEQFF
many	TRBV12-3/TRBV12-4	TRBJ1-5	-	TGTGCCAGCAGCCTCGGCGGGGGCAGGAATCAGCCCCAGCATTTT	CASSLGGGRNQPQHF
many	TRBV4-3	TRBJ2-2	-	TGCGCCAGCAGCCATTACCCTCGGAGCACCGGGGAGCTGTTTTTT	CASSHYPRSTGELFF
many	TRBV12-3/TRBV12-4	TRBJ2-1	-	TGTGCCATCTCACGTGGGAGCTCCTACAATGAGCAGTTCTTC	CAISRGSSYNEQFF
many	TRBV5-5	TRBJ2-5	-	TGTGCCAGCAGACAGGGCTGGGGGGAAGAGACCCAGTACTTC	CASRQGWGEETQYF
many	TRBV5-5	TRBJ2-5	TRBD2	TGTGCCAGCAGCTCTATTCGACTAGCGGGAGAGACCCAGTACTTC	CASSSIRLAGETQYF
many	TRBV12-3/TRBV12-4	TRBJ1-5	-	TGTGCCAGCAGTTTAGCGGGGGATAATCAGCCCCAGCATTTT	CASSLAGDNQPQHF
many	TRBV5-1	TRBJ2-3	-	TGCGCCAGCAGCTTGGGACAGAGCACAGATACGCAGTATTTT	CASSLGQSTDTQYF
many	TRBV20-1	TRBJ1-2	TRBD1	TGCAGTGCTAGAAACGACAGGGACTATGGCTACACCTTC	CSARNDRDYGYTF
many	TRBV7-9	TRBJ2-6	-	TGTGCCAGCAGTCCCACTCTGGGAGGGGCCAACGTCCTGACTTTC	CASSPTLGGANVLTF
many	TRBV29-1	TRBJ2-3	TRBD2	TGCAGCGTTGTACACGTAGCGGGGGGCCCCACAGATACGCAGTATTTT	CSVVHVAGGPTDTQYF
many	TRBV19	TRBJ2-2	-	TGTGCCAGTAGTATAGTGGCGAACAGGAGGAACACCGGGGAGCTGTTTTTT	CASSIVANRRNTGELFF
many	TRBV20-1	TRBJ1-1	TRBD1	TGCAGTGCCTCCAGGGGGCCGAACACTGAAGCTTTCTTT	CSASRGPNTEAFF
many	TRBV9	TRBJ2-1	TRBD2	TGTGCCAGCAGCCCCTCGGGGGGAGCTCGCTACAATGAGCAGTTCTTC	CASSPSGGARYNEQFF
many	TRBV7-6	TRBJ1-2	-	TGTGCCAGCAGCTTGTCCGAGGGATTGCGCTATGGCTACACCTTC	CASSLSEGLRYGYTF
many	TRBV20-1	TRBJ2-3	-	TGCAGTGCTGTAGCAGATACGCAGTATTTT	CSAVADTQYF
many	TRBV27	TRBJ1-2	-	TGTGCCAGCAGTTTATCTGCGACCCGGAACTATGGCTACACCTTC	CASSLSATRNYGYTF
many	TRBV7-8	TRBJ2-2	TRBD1	TGTGCCAGCAGCGCCCGGGACAGTAACACCGGGGAGCTGTTTTTT	CASSARDSNTGELFF
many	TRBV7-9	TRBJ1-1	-	TGTGCCAGCAGCTTCATGTTTGACATGAACACTGAAGCTTTCTTT	CASSFMFDMNTEAFF
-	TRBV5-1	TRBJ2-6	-	TGCGCCAGCAGCCCACCACTGGGATCTGGGGCCAACGTCCTGACTTTC	CASSPPLGSGANVLTF
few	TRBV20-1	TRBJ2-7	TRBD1	TGCAGTGCTACCGACAGGGACCACGAGCAGTACTTC	CSATDRDHEQYF
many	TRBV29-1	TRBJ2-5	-	TGCAGCGTCTCGGTAGCGGTGGGAGAGACCCAGTACTTC	CSVSVAVGETQYF
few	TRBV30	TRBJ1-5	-	TGTGCCTGGAGTAGGGGAGGAGGACAGCCCCAGCATTTT	CAWSRGGGQPQHF